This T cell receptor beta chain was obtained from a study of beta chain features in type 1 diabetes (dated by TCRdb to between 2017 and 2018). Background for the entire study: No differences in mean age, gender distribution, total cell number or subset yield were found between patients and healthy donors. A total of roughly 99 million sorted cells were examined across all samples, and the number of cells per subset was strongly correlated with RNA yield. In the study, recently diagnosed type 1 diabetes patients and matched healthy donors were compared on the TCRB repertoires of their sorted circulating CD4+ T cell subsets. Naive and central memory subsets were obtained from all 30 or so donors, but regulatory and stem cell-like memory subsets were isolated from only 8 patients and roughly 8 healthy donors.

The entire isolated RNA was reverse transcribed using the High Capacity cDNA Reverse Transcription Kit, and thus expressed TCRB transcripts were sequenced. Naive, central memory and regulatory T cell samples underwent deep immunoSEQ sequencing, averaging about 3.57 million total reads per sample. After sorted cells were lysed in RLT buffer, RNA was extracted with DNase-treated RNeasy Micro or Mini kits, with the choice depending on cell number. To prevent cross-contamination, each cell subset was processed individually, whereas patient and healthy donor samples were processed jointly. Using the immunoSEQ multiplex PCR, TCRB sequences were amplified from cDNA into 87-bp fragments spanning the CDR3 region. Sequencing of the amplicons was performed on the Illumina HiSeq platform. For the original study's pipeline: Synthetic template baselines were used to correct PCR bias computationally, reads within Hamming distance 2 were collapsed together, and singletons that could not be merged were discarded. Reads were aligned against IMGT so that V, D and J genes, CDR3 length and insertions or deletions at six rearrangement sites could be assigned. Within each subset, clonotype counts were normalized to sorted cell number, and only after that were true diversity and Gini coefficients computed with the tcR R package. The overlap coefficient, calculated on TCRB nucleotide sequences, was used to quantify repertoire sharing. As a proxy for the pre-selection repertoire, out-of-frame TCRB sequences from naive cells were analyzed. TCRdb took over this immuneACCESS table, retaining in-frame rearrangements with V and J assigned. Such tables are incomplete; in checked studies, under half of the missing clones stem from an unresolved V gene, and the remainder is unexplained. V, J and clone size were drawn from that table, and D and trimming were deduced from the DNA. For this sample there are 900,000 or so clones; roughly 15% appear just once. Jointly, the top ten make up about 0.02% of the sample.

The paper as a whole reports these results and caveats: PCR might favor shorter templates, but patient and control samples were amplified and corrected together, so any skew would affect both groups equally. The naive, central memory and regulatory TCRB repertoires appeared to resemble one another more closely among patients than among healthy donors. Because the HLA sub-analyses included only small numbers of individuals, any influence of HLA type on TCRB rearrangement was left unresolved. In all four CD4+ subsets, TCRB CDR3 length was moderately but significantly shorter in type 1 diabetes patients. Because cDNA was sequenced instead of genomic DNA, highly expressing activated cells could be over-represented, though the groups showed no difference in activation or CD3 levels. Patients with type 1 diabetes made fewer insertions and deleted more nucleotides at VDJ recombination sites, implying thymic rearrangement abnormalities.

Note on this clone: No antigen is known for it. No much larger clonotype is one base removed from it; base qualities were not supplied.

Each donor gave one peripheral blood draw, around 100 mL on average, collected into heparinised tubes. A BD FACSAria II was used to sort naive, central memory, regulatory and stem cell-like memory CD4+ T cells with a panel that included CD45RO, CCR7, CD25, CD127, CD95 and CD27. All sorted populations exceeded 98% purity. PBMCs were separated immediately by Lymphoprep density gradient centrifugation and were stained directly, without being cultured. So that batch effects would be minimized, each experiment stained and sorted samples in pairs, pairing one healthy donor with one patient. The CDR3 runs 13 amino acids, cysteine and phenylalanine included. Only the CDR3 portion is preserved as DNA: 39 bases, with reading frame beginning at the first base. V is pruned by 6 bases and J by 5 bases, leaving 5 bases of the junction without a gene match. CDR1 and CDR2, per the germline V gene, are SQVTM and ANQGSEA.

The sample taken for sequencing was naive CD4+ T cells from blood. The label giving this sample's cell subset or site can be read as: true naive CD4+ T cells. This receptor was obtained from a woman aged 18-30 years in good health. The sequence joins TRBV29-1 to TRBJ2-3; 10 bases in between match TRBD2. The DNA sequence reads TGCAGCGTGAGCGGGAGGGCCGTAGATACGCAGTATTTT. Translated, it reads CSVSGRAVDTQYF.